The 31 T cell receptor beta chains reported below all come from one sample, sequenced in a study of cytomegalovirus exposure and HLA in healthy donors. Use of 60 Vbeta and 13 Jbeta primers characterized the PCR. The protocol was immunoSEQ multiplex PCR, while the TCRdb copy is restricted to in-frame clones and leaves out a portion. The sample lists more than 150,000 clones; about three quarters were seen once. The sequenced sample consisted of PBMCs. The receptors come from a woman in her thirties or forties in good health and CMV-seropositive.

As DNA, the CDR3 is TGCAGCGTTGGTGCAGGAGGCTATTCTGAAGCTTTCTTT. Residues: CSVGAGGYSEAFF. This chain links TRBV29-1 with TRBJ1-1; no reliable D call. This CDR3 is built from 13 residues. Deletions cut 4 bases from V and 6 bases from J, with 15 bases between. Germline assignment: CDR1 SQVTM and CDR2 ANQGSEA.

The chain recombines TRBV7-9 with TRBJ2-3; 7 bases match TRBD1. CDR3 length: 15 amino acids. After removal of 6 bases from V and 1 base from J, the junction contained 7 bases not matched to a gene. Germline CDR1 SEHNR, CDR2 FQNEAQ (reference sequence). CDR3 residues: CASRPDRFGTDTQYF. CDR3 nucleotide sequence: TGTGCCAGCAGACCGGACAGGTTTGGCACAGATACGCAGTATTTT.

The chain uses TRBV5-6 and TRBJ2-1; 10 bases are shared with TRBD2. V lost 4 bases to trimming and J lost 14 bases; unmatched junction nucleotides: 9. There are 13 residues in the CDR3. Germline V gene sequence: CDR1 SGHDT, CDR2 YYEEEE. CDR3 DNA sequence: TGTGCCAGCAGCCTAGACCCTAGCGGGGGTGAGTTCTTC. Translating it yields CASSLDPSGGEFF.

J is TRBJ1-6 and V is TRBV30; 9 nucleotides agree with TRBD1. CDR1 and CDR2 (germline): GTSNPN, SVGIG (reference sequence). The CDR3 is 17 residues long. The ends lost 2 bases at V and 0 bases at J; junction bases unmatched: 5. CDR3 in amino acids: CAWSRDRARSYNSPLHF. The CDR3 nucleotides read TGTGCCTGGAGTCGGGACAGGGCCCGCTCCTATAATTCACCCCTCCACTTT.

This clone has just a few counts. The chain has TRBV6-6 and TRBJ1-1; a possible D gene is TRBD1 (6 bases). Between the trimmed V and J ends, which lost 5 bases and 1 base, there was a span of 11 bases. CDR1 is MNHNY, CDR2 SVGAGI, per germline (reference sequence). CDR3 length: 14 amino acids. The DNA of the CDR3 is TGTGCCAGCAGTCGCCCGGGACAGAACACTGAAGCTTTCTTT. Its protein is CASSRPGQNTEAFF.

V is TRBV10-3 and J is TRBJ2-5; TRBD2 aligns across 14 bases. CDR3 length equals 14 residues. The germline CDR1 and CDR2 sequences are ENHRY and SYGVKD. CDR3 DNA: TGTGCGACTAGCGGGGGGGCCGGGAGAGAGACCCAGTACTTC. Amino acids: CATSGGAGRETQYF.

About this clone: At one end, the junction sequence differs from germline, possibly due to a read error. This chain links TRBV30 with TRBJ2-4; 8 positions match TRBD2. This CDR3 spans 15 amino acids. Per the germline V gene, CDR1 is GTSNPN and CDR2 is SVGIG (reference sequence). The CDR3 loop is CAWSLLGLAKNSQYF. The CDR3 DNA reads as TGTGCCTGGAGCCTTCTTGGACTAGCCAAAAACAGTCAGTACTTC.

In DNA, the CDR3 is TGTGCCAGCAGTTCACAGGGTCAGCCCCAGCATTTT. This gives the protein CASSSQGQPQHF. The V gene is TRBV6-5, the J gene TRBJ1-5, with D tentatively TRBD1 (6 bases). The germline V gene encodes CDR1 MNHEY and CDR2 SVGAGI. V was shortened by 4 bases and J by 6 bases, with 7 bases between the two germline ends. The CDR3 totals 12 residues.

This chain links TRBV5-1 with TRBJ1-5; TRBD1 might be the D (5 bases). This CDR3 contains 15 residues. Germline loops: CDR1 SGHRS, CDR2 YFSETQ. Trimming left V 4 bases short and J 2 bases short, with 13 bases between. CDR3 protein: CASSKTWGGNQPQHF. CDR3 in DNA: TGCGCCAGCAGCAAAACTTGGGGCGGCAATCAGCCCCAGCATTTT.

V is TRBV6-1 and J is TRBJ2-1, with 8 bases identical to TRBD2. V dropped 2 bases and J dropped 8; count of bases not matched to a gene: 5. The CDR3 loop spans 14 amino acids. CDR1 and CDR2 (germline): MNHNS, SASEGT. The CDR3 spells CASSESGGLDEQFF. For the CDR3, the DNA is TGTGCCAGCAGTGAATCGGGGGGGCTTGATGAGCAGTTCTTC.

The gene calls are TRBV13 and TRBJ2-3; TRBD2 matches 11 bases. The germline CDR1 and CDR2 sequences are PRHDT and FYEKMQ (reference sequence). V trimming: 5 bases; J trimming: 2 bases; junction bases outside the gene matches: 12. The length of the CDR3 is 18 residues. CDR3: CASSPNGPGLADTDTQYF. In nucleotides, the CDR3 is TGTGCCAGCAGCCCAAATGGTCCGGGACTAGCGGACACAGATACGCAGTATTTT.

This sequence joins TRBV29-1 and TRBJ1-4; 7 bases agree with TRBD1. Trimming removed 0 bases from V and 7 bases from J; junction bases left unmatched: 5. The CDR3 totals 14 residues. Looked up from germline, CDR1 is SQVTM and CDR2 is ANQGSEA. The CDR3 here is CSVEEWTGGEKLFF. CDR3 in DNA: TGCAGCGTTGAAGAATGGACAGGAGGTGAAAAACTGTTTTTT.

The chain uses TRBV6-6 and TRBJ1-5; 7 nucleotides agree with TRBD1. The trim removed 5 bases at V and 3 bases at J, leaving 4 bases unmatched. The CDR3 has 14 amino acids. Per the germline V gene, CDR1 is MNHNY and CDR2 is SVGAGI (reference sequence). CDR3 in amino acids: CASSRQGFNQPQHF. CDR3 DNA sequence: TGTGCCAGCAGTCGACAGGGATTCAATCAGCCCCAGCATTTT.

A single count supports this clone. This sequence joins TRBV5-1 and TRBJ1-2; 9 bases align to TRBD1. V gave up 5 bases and J gave up 8 bases; unmatched junction bases: 16. There are 16 residues in the CDR3. Looked up from germline, CDR1 is SGHRS and CDR2 is YFSETQ. This CDR3 reads CASSRDRVGLESGYTF. In DNA, the CDR3 is TGCGCCAGCAGTCGGGACAGGGTTGGTCTGGAGAGCGGCTACACCTTC.

The DNA for the CDR3 is TGCGCCACCACTGGAAGGACAGACACTGAAGCTTTCTTT. Amino acids: CATTGRTDTEAFF. The chain is built from TRBV10-2 and TRBJ1-1; TRBD1 might be the D (6 bases). The CDR3 loop spans 13 amino acids. Germline CDR1 reads WSHSY; CDR2 reads SAAADI. The ends were cut back, 10 bases at V and 3 bases at J, with 15 bases in the middle.

This sequence joins TRBV5-4 and TRBJ2-2; no definite D call. Germline lookup yields CDR1 SGHNT and CDR2 YYREEE (reference sequence). The CDR3 length is 16 residues. Trimming removed 1 base at V and 0 bases at J, with 10 bases between. In DNA form, the CDR3 reads TGTGCCAGCAGCTTGATGCGCACCTCGAACACCGGGGAGCTGTTTTTT. It encodes CASSLMRTSNTGELFF.

The sample holds a few counts of this clone. The rearrangement joins TRBV30 to TRBJ2-2, with D possibly TRBD1 on 6 matching bases. The CDR3 loop spans 15 amino acids. Germline CDR1 is GTSNPN and CDR2 is SVGIG (reference sequence). V lost 2 bases, J lost 4 bases, and 14 bases lay in between. The CDR3 nucleotides are TGTGCCTGGAGTTTTCCACAGGGTGTCACCGGGGAGCTGTTTTTT. Amino acid sequence: CAWSFPQGVTGELFF.

This clone appeared a single time. This chain uses TRBV7-3 with TRBJ2-3; D gene ambiguous. Trimming removed 2 bases from V and 4 bases from J, with 7 bases in between. The CDR3 runs 13 residues. CDR1 is SGHTA, CDR2 FQGTGA, per germline. The CDR3 sequence: CASSLFSSDTQYF. The DNA of the CDR3 is TGTGCCAGCAGCTTATTTAGTTCAGATACGCAGTATTTT. The full variable domain, completed using reference TRBV7-3 and TRBJ2-3, is GAGVSQTPSNKVTEKGKYVELRCDPISGHTALYWYRQSLGQGPEFLIYFQGTGAADDSGLPNDRFFAVRPEGSVSTLKIQRTERGDSAVYLCASSLFSSDTQYFGPGTRLTVL.

V gene TRBV6-5 combines with J gene TRBJ2-7, with a tentative D call TRBD1 (5 bases). The V gene's germline CDR1 is MNHEY and CDR2 SVGAGI. This CDR3 has 12 residues. V gave up 8 bases and J gave up 2 bases, with 10 bases separating them. The CDR3: CASSDRTYEQYF. For the CDR3, the DNA is TGTGCCAGCTCCGACAGAACCTACGAGCAGTACTTC.

The J gene is TRBJ1-1, the V gene TRBV9, with D unresolved. Germline-derived CDR1 and CDR2 are SGDLS and YYNGEE. V was pared by 4 bases and J by 5 bases, with 12 bases between. This CDR3 spans 13 amino acids. In nucleotides, the CDR3 is TGTGCCAGCAGCAGACGGAGGGATACTGAAGCTTTCTTT. Translated: CASSRRRDTEAFF.

This chain joins TRBV19 and TRBJ2-7; 9 nucleotides line up with TRBD1. The CDR3 covers 12 residues. With 5 bases clipped from V and 5 bases from J, the junction kept 1 base outside the gene matches. Germline-derived CDR1 and CDR2 are LNHDA and SQIVND (reference sequence). The CDR3 DNA sequence: TGTGCCAGTAGTCGGGACAGGGACGAGCAGTACTTC. Protein sequence: CASSRDRDEQYF.

V usage is TRBV5-1 and J usage is TRBJ2-5; D call uncertain. V lost 0 bases, J lost 2 bases, and 14 bases lay in between. The germline gives CDR1 SGHRS, CDR2 YFSETQ. The CDR3 sequence is 16 residues long. The CDR3 protein is CASSLAGSYGQETQYF. In DNA form, the CDR3 reads TGCGCCAGCAGCTTGGCAGGAAGCTATGGGCAAGAGACCCAGTACTTC.

J is TRBJ1-1 and V is TRBV9; TRBD1 might be the D (5 bases). Germline loops: CDR1 SGDLS, CDR2 YYNGEE. The CDR3 runs to 15 residues. Trimming stripped 3 bases from V and 0 bases from J, with 12 bases between. The CDR3 spells CASSGSARVNTEAFF. The CDR3 DNA reads as TGTGCCAGCAGCGGCTCTGCCAGGGTGAACACTGAAGCTTTCTTT.

The chain combines TRBV7-8 with TRBJ1-6; D gene ambiguous. In germline, CDR1 is SGHVS, CDR2 FQNEAQ. The CDR3 has 15 residues. Trimming removed 0 bases at V and 9 bases at J, with 12 bases between. For the CDR3, the DNA is TGTGCCAGCAGCTTAGCACCCATCGCTACTTCACCCCTCCACTTT. Its translation is CASSLAPIATSPLHF. Together with reference TRBV7-8 and TRBJ1-6, the CDR3 gives the full variable domain: GAGVSQSPRYKVAKRGQDVALRCDPISGHVSLFWYQQALGQGPEFLTYFQNEAQLDKSGLPSDRFFAERPEGSVSTLKIQRTQQEDSAVYLCASSLAPIATSPLHFGNGTRLTVT.

The chain uses TRBV27 and TRBJ2-6; weak D call: TRBD1 (6 bases). V shed 5 bases and J shed 1 base, with 9 bases lying between them. Germline V gene lookup returns CDR1 MNHEY and CDR2 SMNVEV (reference sequence). This CDR3 is built from 15 residues. CDR3 sequence (DNA): TGTGCCAGCAGTACCACAGGGTCTGGGGCCAACGTCCTGACTTTC. Protein: CASSTTGSGANVLTF.

This clone was seen a handful of times. V is TRBV29-1 and J is TRBJ1-1, with D possibly TRBD1 on 5 matching bases. The V end lost 7 bases, the J end lost 4 bases, and 13 bases lay between the germline ends. The CDR3 sequence is 12 residues long. CDR1 and CDR2 (germline): SQVTM, ANQGSEA. The CDR3 here is CSAVPGGTEAFF. The CDR3 coding sequence is TGCAGCGCCGTCCCGGGGGGCACTGAAGCTTTCTTT.

The rearrangement uses TRBV6-6 and TRBJ1-5, with TRBD1 matching over 10 bases. Unmatched junction bases numbered 7, after V lost 8 bases and J lost 0 bases. Germline loops: CDR1 MNHNY, CDR2 SVGAGI (reference sequence). This CDR3 has 16 residues. Here the CDR3 reads CASCRTGGVSNQPQHF. As DNA, the CDR3 is TGTGCCAGCTGTAGGACAGGGGGGGTTAGCAATCAGCCCCAGCATTTT.

This chain uses TRBV4-3 with TRBJ2-5; no clear D. In germline, CDR1 is LGHNA, CDR2 YSLEER. V lost 0 bases and J 2 bases, leaving 13 bases between the germline ends. The CDR3 spans 16 residues. The CDR3 sequence: CASSQEIAEEQETQYF. The CDR3 bases are TGCGCCAGCAGCCAAGAAATCGCCGAGGAACAAGAGACCCAGTACTTC.

This sequence joins TRBV7-9 and TRBJ2-1; 9 nucleotides align to TRBD1. The CDR3 length is 14 residues. The germline CDR1 and CDR2 sequences are SEHNR and FQNEAQ (reference sequence). Trimming cost V 4 bases and J 4 bases; bases outside gene matches: 2. The CDR3 reads CASSSGQGYNEQFF. CDR3 nucleotide sequence: TGTGCCAGCAGCTCCGGACAGGGGTACAATGAGCAGTTCTTC.

V is TRBV6-1 and J is TRBJ1-5; TRBD1 aligns across 7 bases. Germline V gene sequence: CDR1 MNHNS, CDR2 SASEGT. CDR3 length equals 14 residues. Losses at the gene ends were 7 bases for V and 1 base for J; bases not matched to a gene: 4. CDR3 DNA sequence: TGTGCCAGCATTCGGACAGGAAGCAATCAGCCCCAGCATTTT. This encodes CASIRTGSNQPQHF.

The chain joins TRBV5-1 to TRBJ1-2; D is perhaps TRBD1 (6 bases). This CDR3 contains 12 residues. V dropped 6 bases and J dropped 8 bases, with 14 bases sitting between them. Germline CDR1 SGHRS, CDR2 YFSETQ. DNA of the CDR3: TGCGCCAGCACCGGGGGGGCTTACGGCTACACCTTC. This translates into CASTGGAYGYTF.